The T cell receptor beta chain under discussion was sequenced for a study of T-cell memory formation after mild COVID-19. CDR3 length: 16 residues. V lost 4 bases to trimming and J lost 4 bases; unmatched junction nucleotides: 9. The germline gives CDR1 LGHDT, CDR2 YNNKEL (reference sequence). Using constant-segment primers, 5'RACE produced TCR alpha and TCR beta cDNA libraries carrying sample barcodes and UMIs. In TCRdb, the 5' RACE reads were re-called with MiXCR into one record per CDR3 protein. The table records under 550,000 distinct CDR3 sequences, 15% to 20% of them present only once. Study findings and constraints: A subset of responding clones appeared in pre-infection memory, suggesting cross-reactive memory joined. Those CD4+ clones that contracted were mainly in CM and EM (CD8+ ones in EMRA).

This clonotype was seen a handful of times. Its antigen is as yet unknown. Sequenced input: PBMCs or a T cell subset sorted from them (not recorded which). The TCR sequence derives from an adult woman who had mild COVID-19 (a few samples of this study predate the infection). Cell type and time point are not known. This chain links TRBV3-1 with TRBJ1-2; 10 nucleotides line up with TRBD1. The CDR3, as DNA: TGTGCCAGCAGCCCGGGGACAGGGGATTTGGTCTATGGCTACACCTTC. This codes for CASSPGTGDLVYGYTF.